Listed here is a single TCR beta chain. The antigen is not known. A read error may produce the germline difference seen at one junction end. The CDR3 has 16 amino acids. CDR1 SGHTA and CDR2 FQGNSA come from the germline V gene. Each CDR3 protein is one row after TCRdb ran MiXCR on the reads. In the table there are hundreds of thousands of distinct CDR3 sequences, roughly 46% of which are singletons. The entry originates in a study of T cell repertoires in cytomegalovirus infection. The sequence was collected from a human donor in good health (CMV status not recorded). Some clones in this sample may be carry-over from other donors' samples. The chain joins TRBV7-2 to TRBJ2-6; D possibly corresponds to TRBD1 (6 bases). The specimen was cultured PBMCs, collected from culture after CMV antigen stimulation. The DNA of the CDR3 is TGTGCCAGCAGTTTAGGTGGGACATCTGGGGCCAACGTCCTGACTTTC. It yields the protein CASSLGGTSGANVLTF.